Each of the 29 T cell receptor beta chains below was sequenced from the same sample in a study of esophageal squamous cell carcinoma tumors. After a first PCR with P20EA plus a TCR alpha or TCR beta constant-region primer, a nested PCR used CA2 or CB2. Reverse transcription used a polyT18-containing BSL-18E primer, and TCR genes were amplified by unbiased adaptor ligation RT-PCR. TCRdb called the 5' RACE reads again in MiXCR, with one record for every CDR3 protein. The table has 1,000 to 1,500 distinct CDR3 sequences, approximately 13% seen once. Source material: tumor tissue. The receptors originated from a man aged 50 or older with esophageal squamous cell carcinoma.

This clonotype was observed a handful of times. A single base separates this from a much larger clone, so it may be a read error. The chain links TRBV4-1 to TRBJ1-1, with D perhaps matching TRBD1 (6 bases). Germline CDR1 is MGHRA and CDR2 is YSYEKL. This CDR3 has 15 amino acids. Trimming left V 4 bases short and J 1 base short, with 13 bases between. CDR3 loop: CASSPGTRSNTEAFF. Written as DNA, the CDR3 is TGCGCCAGCAGCCCCGGGACAAGATCGAACACTGAAGCTTTCTTT.

This clonotype is large. The chain links TRBV4-3 to TRBJ2-6, with 10 positions matching TRBD2. The CDR3 totals 19 residues. With 2 bases clipped from V and 0 bases from J, the junction kept 7 bases outside the gene matches. CDR1 and CDR2 from the germline V gene are LGHNA and YSLEER. CDR3 loop: CASSQSVAGGVSGANVLTF. The CDR3 nucleotides are TGCGCCAGCAGCCAAAGTGTAGCGGGAGGTGTCTCTGGGGCCAACGTCCTGACTTTC.

By frequency in the sample, this clonotype is medium-sized. The chain uses TRBV20-1 and TRBJ2-2; 8 positions agree with TRBD2. The CDR3 covers 16 residues. V dropped 0 bases and J dropped 7; count of bases not matched to a gene: 10. Germline V lookup: CDR1 DFQATT, CDR2 SNEGSKA (reference sequence). The CDR3 spells CSARDIAGNTDGELFF. CDR3 in DNA: TGCAGTGCTAGAGATATAGCGGGAAATACGGACGGGGAGCTGTTTTTT.

This clonotype was found a few times. Given a much more abundant clone one base away, this may be a read error. The gene calls are TRBV7-8 and TRBJ2-1; D is uncertain. Between the trimmed V and J ends, which lost 3 bases and 8 bases, there was a span of 11 bases. Per the germline V gene, CDR1 is SGHVS and CDR2 is FQNEAQ. This CDR3 is 13 amino acids long. The DNA for the CDR3 is TGTGCCAGCAGCTTGAGTGGAAGGGATGAGCAGTTCTTC. As protein: CASSLSGRDEQFF. The full variable domain, completed using reference TRBV7-8 and TRBJ2-1, is GAGVSQSPRYKVAKRGQDVALRCDPISGHVSLFWYQQALGQGPEFLTYFQNEAQLDKSGLPSDRFFAERPEGSVSTLKIQRTQQEDSAVYLCASSLSGRDEQFFGPGTRLTVL.

By proportion, this clonotype is medium-sized. The chain uses TRBV20-1 and TRBJ1-6; possible D gene TRBD1, 5 bases. The V and J ends lost 0 bases and 10 bases respectively, with 16 bases between them. The CDR3 covers 15 residues. Germline CDR1 reads DFQATT; CDR2 reads SNEGSKA (reference sequence). This CDR3 is CSARDFGHSGSPLHF. CDR3 sequence (DNA): TGCAGTGCTAGAGATTTTGGACACTCCGGCTCACCCCTCCACTTT.

V and J are TRBV19 and TRBJ2-4, with D perhaps TRBD1 or TRBD2 (6 bases each). Germline V gene data show CDR1 as LNHDA and CDR2 as SQIVND (reference sequence). The V and J ends lost 5 bases and 2 bases respectively, with 13 bases between them. The CDR3 runs to 15 residues. The CDR3 DNA follows: TGTGCCAGTAGTGGAGGGGGGTGGACCAAAAACATTCAGTACTTC. Translated, it gives CASSGGGWTKNIQYF.

This clonotype was seen a few times. The genes are TRBV29-1 and TRBJ2-1; D is perhaps TRBD1 (6 bases). Trimming removed 4 bases at V and 7 bases at J, with 14 bases between. Germline CDR1 is SQVTM and CDR2 is ANQGSEA. CDR3 length equals 13 residues. CDR3 region: CSVVAQGKNEQFF. As DNA, the CDR3 is TGCAGCGTTGTGGCCCAGGGGAAGAATGAGCAGTTCTTC.

Sample share makes this clonotype medium-sized (0.01 to 0.1%). The chain uses TRBV3-1 and TRBJ2-3; the D gene is possibly TRBD1 (5 bases). The germline CDR1 and CDR2 sequences are LGHDT and YNNKEL (reference sequence). V was trimmed by 2 bases and J by 2 bases, leaving 11 bases between them. CDR3 length: 15 residues. The CDR3 loop reads CASSQIQGYTDTQYF. CDR3 DNA: TGTGCCAGCAGCCAAATTCAGGGATACACAGATACGCAGTATTTT.

This clonotype was seen a handful of times. The chain combines TRBV7-2 with TRBJ2-7; a possible D gene is TRBD2 (6 bases). The CDR3 is made up of 14 amino acids. Germline V gene data show CDR1 as SGHTA and CDR2 as FQGNSA. With 1 base removed from V and 6 bases from J, the gap between germline ends came to 13 bases. The CDR3 DNA follows: TGTGCCAGCAGCTTAGGGGTTGGAGGGCCCGAGCAGTACTTC. It specifies CASSLGVGGPEQYF.

By frequency in the sample, this clonotype is medium-sized. The gene calls are TRBV7-9 and TRBJ1-5; possible D gene TRBD1, 5 bases. The germline gives CDR1 SEHNR, CDR2 FQNEAQ (reference sequence). Trimming left V 0 bases short and J 4 bases short, with 10 bases between. This CDR3 spans 15 amino acids. CDR3: CASSLAQGPNQPQHF. The CDR3 DNA reads TGTGCCAGCAGCTTAGCGCAGGGTCCTAATCAGCCCCAGCATTTT.

This clonotype qualifies as large. The chain carries TRBV27 and TRBJ1-5; D unresolved. The germline gives CDR1 MNHEY, CDR2 SMNVEV (reference sequence). CDR3 length: 13 residues. Deletions cut 2 bases from V and 7 bases from J, with 9 bases between. The chain's CDR3 is CASSLGQAQPQHF. CDR3 bases: TGTGCCAGCAGTTTAGGTCAAGCGCAGCCCCAGCATTTT.

By its share, this clonotype is medium-sized (0.01 to 0.1%). The V and J genes are TRBV6-2 or TRBV6-3 and TRBJ2-3; the D is unclear. The CDR3 runs 14 residues. In germline, CDR1 is MNHEY, CDR2 SVGEGT. V was cut by 8 bases and J by 4 bases, with 16 bases left in between. The CDR3 DNA sequence: TGTGCCAGCGGGGAAGTAATCACGGCAGATACGCAGTATTTT. It encodes CASGEVITADTQYF.

Concerning this clonotype: A read error is possible here, since a much larger clone lies one base away. The chain uses TRBV20-1 and TRBJ1-1; D is possibly TRBD1 (6 bases). CDR1 is DFQATT, CDR2 SNEGSKA, per germline (reference sequence). The CDR3 extends over 12 amino acids. V was pared by 2 bases and J by 3 bases, with 7 bases between. As DNA, the CDR3 is TGCAGTGCTAGAAGGGGGTACACTGAAGCTTTCTTT. It yields the protein CSARRGYTEAFF.

This clonotype is categorized as medium-sized. The J gene is TRBJ2-1, the V gene TRBV20-1; 11 bases match TRBD1. The CDR3 contains 16 residues. The trim removed 2 bases at V and 6 bases at J, leaving 9 bases unmatched. Germline CDR1 reads DFQATT; CDR2 reads SNEGSKA (reference sequence). The CDR3 region is CSARSPGQGELNEQFF. In DNA, the CDR3 is TGCAGTGCTAGATCACCGGGACAGGGGGAACTCAATGAGCAGTTCTTC.

This clonotype ranks as medium-sized (0.01 to 0.1%). The chain joins TRBV6-1 to TRBJ2-5; D is undetermined. Per the germline V gene, CDR1 is MNHNS and CDR2 is SASEGT. V dropped 4 bases and J dropped 5 bases, with 8 bases sitting between them. The CDR3 loop spans 12 amino acids. CDR3 residues: CASSVLGETQYF. The DNA for the CDR3 is TGTGCCAGCAGTGTGCTGGGGGAGACCCAGTACTTC.

This clonotype ranks as medium-sized. This chain links TRBV9 with TRBJ1-1; 7 bases are a match to TRBD1. V was pared by 4 bases and J by 5 bases, with 8 bases of the junction left unmatched. Germline lookup yields CDR1 SGDLS and CDR2 YYNGEE. The length of the CDR3 is 14 residues. CDR3 in amino acids: CASSSRDSVTEAFF. As DNA, the CDR3 is TGTGCCAGCAGCTCCCGGGACAGCGTTACTGAAGCTTTCTTT.

This clonotype is labeled medium-sized. The chain combines TRBV15 with TRBJ2-3, with 12 positions matching TRBD2. The CDR3 has 15 amino acids. Germline V lookup: CDR1 LNHNV, CDR2 YYDKDF (reference sequence). Trimming took 3 bases from V and 5 from J; bases not matched to a gene: 3. This CDR3 reads CATSRTGLAGDTQYF. CDR3 sequence (DNA): TGTGCCACCAGCAGGACGGGACTAGCGGGAGATACGCAGTATTTT. Combining the CDR3 with reference TRBV15 and TRBJ2-3 gives the whole variable domain DAMVIQNPRYQVTQFGKPVTLSCSQTLNHNVMYWYQQKSSQAPKLLFHYYDKDFNNEADTPDNFQSRRPNTSFCFLDIRSPGLGDTAMYLCATSRTGLAGDTQYFGPGTRLTVL.

By its share, this clonotype is medium-sized. CDR3 region: CATSDFGGHTDTQYF. The CDR3 nucleotides are TGTGCCACCAGTGATTTTGGGGGACACACAGATACGCAGTATTTT. The J gene is TRBJ2-3, the V gene TRBV24-1, with D perhaps matching TRBD1 (6 bases). The CDR3 runs 15 residues. Germline CDR1 is KGHDR and CDR2 is SFDVKD. V was cut by 1 base and J by 2 bases, with 9 bases left in between.

By share of the sample, this clonotype is medium-sized. The genes are TRBV7-8 and TRBJ2-7, with D maybe TRBD2 (5 bases). The CDR3 loop spans 16 amino acids. The germline CDR1 and CDR2 sequences are SGHVS and FQNEAQ. V was cut by 3 bases and J by 0 bases, with 15 bases left in between. CDR3 amino acids: CASSFEVGVSSYEQYF. The DNA for the CDR3 is TGTGCCAGCAGCTTTGAGGTGGGAGTGTCCTCCTACGAGCAGTACTTC.

This clonotype has only a few counts. The V call is TRBV19, the J call TRBJ2-7; D might be TRBD1 (6 bases). From germline, CDR1 is LNHDA and CDR2 SQIVND (reference sequence). The CDR3 contains 14 residues. V was trimmed by 4 bases and J by 8 bases, leaving 18 bases between them. The CDR3 nucleotides are TGTGCCAGTAGTAAGGAGGACAGATCTACGAAGCAGTACTTC. As protein: CASSKEDRSTKQYF.

Judged by abundance, this clonotype is medium-sized. V is TRBV6-5 and J is TRBJ2-2, with 10 bases lining up with TRBD1. Trimming at V came to 2 bases and at J to 7 bases, leaving 4 bases not matched to a gene. This CDR3 contains 15 residues. CDR1 MNHEY and CDR2 SVGAGI come from the germline V gene. CDR3 loop: CASSYGDRGIGELFF. In nucleotides, the CDR3 is TGTGCCAGCAGTTACGGGGACAGGGGTATCGGGGAGCTGTTTTTT.

By share, this clonotype counts as large. CDR3 sequence reads: CASSLGTAGEQYF. CDR3 coding DNA: TGTGCCAGCAGTTTAGGGACGGCGGGAGAGCAGTACTTC. The chain combines TRBV28 with TRBJ2-7, with D maybe TRBD2 (6 bases). Germline CDR1 MDHEN, CDR2 SYDVKM. Deletions cut 2 bases from V and 7 bases from J, with 12 bases between. This CDR3 comprises 13 residues.

Judged by abundance, this clonotype is medium-sized. The J gene is TRBJ1-3, the V gene TRBV29-1, with D uncertain. Trimming left V 6 bases short and J 0 bases short, with 6 bases between. The length of the CDR3 is 12 residues. Germline-derived CDR1 and CDR2 are SQVTM and ANQGSEA. DNA of the CDR3: TGCAGCGTACTAAGCTCTGGAAACACCATATATTTT. This translates into CSVLSSGNTIYF.

In this sample, this clonotype turned up a few times. This chain joins TRBV20-1 and TRBJ1-3, with a possible D match to TRBD1 (5 bases). Germline loops: CDR1 DFQATT, CDR2 SNEGSKA (reference sequence). The CDR3 contains 19 residues. The V end lost 5 bases, the J end lost 4 bases, and 30 bases lay between the germline ends. CDR3 coding DNA: TGCAGTGCTCGAAACCACCGGGACTTCAACTTTGGGGGGGGAAACACCATATATTTT. This gives the protein CSARNHRDFNFGGGNTIYF.

This clonotype was counted between two and nine times. V is TRBV27 and J is TRBJ2-3; D is perhaps TRBD2 (6 bases). Germline V CDR1 and CDR2: MNHEY, SMNVEV (reference sequence). Between the trimmed V and J ends, which lost 4 bases and 6 bases, there was a span of 20 bases. This CDR3 spans 16 amino acids. The CDR3 loop is CASSSQDTEGSDTQYF. CDR3 nucleotides: TGTGCCAGCAGTTCCCAGGACACGGAGGGGTCCGATACGCAGTATTTT.

This clonotype was found a few times. The CDR3 DNA reads TGCAGCGTTGAAGTCTGGACAGGGAAGGGCTACGAGCAGTACTTC. Encoded protein: CSVEVWTGKGYEQYF. The chain recombines TRBV29-1 with TRBJ2-7; 8 bases align to TRBD1. There are 15 residues in the CDR3. Germline CDR1 is SQVTM and CDR2 is ANQGSEA. V was pared by 1 base and J by 3 bases, with 8 bases of the junction left unmatched.

This clonotype rates as medium-sized. The genes are TRBV7-9 and TRBJ2-7, with D uncertain. The CDR3 consists of 13 residues. Trimming took off 5 bases at V and 1 base at J, with 9 bases between the two ends. Looked up from germline, CDR1 is SEHNR and CDR2 is FQNEAQ (reference sequence). CDR3 in DNA: TGTGCCAGCAGCGTTACGGTGTCCTACGAGCAGTACTTC. This translates into CASSVTVSYEQYF.

This clonotype is medium-sized. The chain joins TRBV4-3 to TRBJ2-7; 10 positions match TRBD1. The CDR3 sequence is 15 residues long. J gave up 3 bases and V 2 bases, and 4 bases lay outside the gene matches. Germline CDR1 LGHNA, CDR2 YSLEER. The CDR3 loop is CASSQSGTGVYEQYF. As DNA, the CDR3 is TGCGCCAGCAGCCAATCCGGGACAGGGGTCTACGAGCAGTACTTC.

This clonotype was observed a single time. A read error may explain this, as a much larger clone is one base away. The chain has TRBV10-3 and TRBJ1-2; possible D gene TRBD1, 6 bases. The germline V gene encodes CDR1 ENHRY and CDR2 SYGVKD. Trimming left V 11 bases short and J 0 bases short, with 13 bases between. CDR3 length equals 13 residues. CDR3 bases: TGTGCCTCGCAGGGGAGAGCTAACTATGGCTACACCTTC. As protein: CASQGRANYGYTF.